Below are 25 T cell receptor beta chains sequenced from a single sample in a study of shared clonotypes between healthy human individuals. Using immunoSEQ multiplex PCR, the repertoire was profiled, and TCRdb retains in-frame clones only, with some absent. The sample yields 1,400,000 or so clones, approximately 98.5% seen once. Sequenced input: naive CD4+ T cells sorted from blood. Indicated subset: CD45RA+ positively selected. The origin of the receptors is a man aged 25 to 40 in good health.

This clone appeared a single time. The chain has TRBV5-1 and TRBJ2-2; D perhaps matches TRBD1 (6 bases). From germline, CDR1 is SGHRS and CDR2 YFSETQ. V gave up 4 bases and J gave up 5 bases, with 15 bases separating them. CDR3 length: 15 residues. The CDR3 sequence: CASSVITGLTGELFF. Written as DNA, the CDR3 is TGCGCCAGCAGCGTGATAACAGGGTTGACCGGGGAGCTGTTTTTT. The entire variable domain, with the rest obtained from reference TRBV5-1 and TRBJ2-2, is as follows: KAGVTQTPRYLIKTRGQQVTLSCSPISGHRSVSWYQQTPGQGLQFLFEYFSETQRNKGNFPGRFSGRQFSNSRSEMNVSTLELGDSALYLCASSVITGLTGELFFGEGSRLTVL.

V usage is TRBV10-3 and J usage is TRBJ2-1; possible D gene TRBD2, 6 bases. From germline, CDR1 is ENHRY and CDR2 SYGVKD. Trimming shortened V by 4 bases and J by 6 bases, and 13 bases separated the two germline ends. This CDR3 is built from 14 residues. CDR3 residues: CAISARGFRNEQFF. In DNA form, the CDR3 reads TGTGCCATCAGTGCTCGGGGGTTCCGCAATGAGCAGTTCTTC.

The chain joins TRBV10-3 to TRBJ2-2; 7 nucleotides align to TRBD1. Losses at the gene ends were 8 bases for V and 7 bases for J; bases not matched to a gene: 4. Germline CDR1 is ENHRY and CDR2 is SYGVKD. This CDR3 contains 12 residues. The CDR3 loop is CAIGQAGGELFF. In nucleotides, the CDR3 is TGTGCCATCGGACAGGCCGGCGGGGAGCTGTTTTTT.

The chain recombines TRBV10-1 with TRBJ2-3; D remains ambiguous. In germline, CDR1 is WNHNN, CDR2 SYGVQD (reference sequence). With 0 bases removed from V and 0 bases from J, the gap between germline ends came to 7 bases. The CDR3 covers 15 residues. The CDR3 bases are TGCGCCAGCAGTGAGTCAATCGGGAGCACAGATACGCAGTATTTT. It codes for CASSESIGSTDTQYF.

Comment on this clone: A read error may account for a junction end that differs from germline. The V and J genes are TRBV5-1 and TRBJ2-5, with TRBD2 identical over 12 bases. The CDR3 totals 15 residues. The V gene's germline CDR1 is SGHRS and CDR2 YFSETQ. CDR3 residues: CASGFGTSGQETQYF. The CDR3 DNA follows: TGCGCCAGCGGCTTCGGGACTAGCGGGCAAGAGACCCAGTACTTC.

DNA for the CDR3: TGTGCCAGCAGCTTGGTGGGGACTAGATCCACAGATACGCAGTATTTT. This translates into CASSLVGTRSTDTQYF. V gene TRBV5-4 combines with J gene TRBJ2-3; 8 bases agree with TRBD2. This CDR3 comprises 16 residues. V was pared by 0 bases and J by 2 bases, with 5 bases of the junction left unmatched. Germline V CDR1 and CDR2: SGHNT, YYREEE (reference sequence).

This rearrangement joins TRBV19 to TRBJ2-2, with D possibly being TRBD1 (6 bases). V shed 3 bases and J shed 6 bases, with 14 bases lying between them. This CDR3 spans 15 amino acids. Germline V gene lookup returns CDR1 LNHDA and CDR2 SQIVND (reference sequence). CDR3 in DNA: TGTGCCAGTAGTATCAGGGGTTTAGGGTCCGGGGAGCTGTTTTTT. Translating it yields CASSIRGLGSGELFF.

The V call is TRBV21-1, the J call TRBJ2-3; the tabulated D call, TRBD2, remains unverified against the DNA. TRBV21-1 is deemed a pseudogene. This CDR3 is built from 15 residues. CDR3 amino acids: CASSPKRESVDTQYF. CDR3 DNA sequence: TGTGCCAGCAGTCCAAAGCGGGAGTCTGTAGATACGCAGTATTTT.

The gene calls are TRBV11-2 and TRBJ1-5; a weak D match, TRBD1 (5 bases). The V gene's germline CDR1 is SGHAT and CDR2 FQNNGV. V dropped 7 bases and J dropped 1 base, with 20 bases sitting between them. The CDR3 covers 17 residues. CDR3 loop: CASTPRGERGSNQPQHF. The CDR3 nucleotides read TGTGCCAGCACCCCGCGGGGGGAACGGGGAAGCAATCAGCCCCAGCATTTT.

The chain employs TRBV19 and TRBJ2-7; 8 nucleotides match TRBD1. The V gene end was trimmed by 6 bases and the J gene end by 2 bases; junction bases not matched to a gene: 6. This CDR3 region has 14 residues. Germline values: CDR1 LNHDA, CDR2 SQIVND (reference sequence). CDR3 DNA: TGTGCCAGTAGATTACAGGGGGGAACCTACGAGCAGTACTTC. Its protein is CASRLQGGTYEQYF.

The chain recombines TRBV28 with TRBJ2-7; no firm D call. CDR1 and CDR2 from the germline V gene are MDHEN and SYDVKM. V dropped 1 base and J dropped 3 bases, with 10 bases sitting between them. CDR3 length: 14 residues. The DNA for the CDR3 is TGTGCCAGCAGTTTATCCCTAGTCTACTACGAGCAGTACTTC. Protein product: CASSLSLVYYEQYF. Supplemented by reference TRBV28 and TRBJ2-7, the full variable domain reads DVKVTQSSRYLVKRTGEKVFLECVQDMDHENMFWYRQDPGLGLRLIYFSYDVKMKEKGDIPEGYSVSREKKERFSLILESASTNQTSMYLCASSLSLVYYEQYFGPGTRLTVT.

This clone was seen a single time. This chain uses TRBV5-1 with TRBJ2-5; D is possibly TRBD1 (6 bases). Between the trimmed V and J ends, which lost 3 bases and 1 base, there was a span of 22 bases. The CDR3 runs to 18 residues. In germline, CDR1 is SGHRS, CDR2 YFSETQ. CDR3 nucleotides: TGCGCCAGCAGCTGGTCATCCGGGATCAGGGGATTCCAAGAGACCCAGTACTTC. Its protein is CASSWSSGIRGFQETQYF.

The chain couples TRBV5-5 to TRBJ2-2; a weak D match, TRBD1 (6 bases). Germline CDR1 reads SGHKS; CDR2 reads YYEKEE (reference sequence). This CDR3 has 14 residues. V shed 6 bases and J shed 6 bases, with 15 bases lying between them. CDR3 loop: CASNQGTGPGELFF. DNA for the CDR3: TGTGCCAGCAATCAGGGAACAGGGCCCGGGGAGCTGTTTTTT.

This clone appeared a single time. The V call is TRBV5-1, the J call TRBJ2-7; 9 bases match TRBD1. V shed 1 base and J 1 base; nucleotides not matched to a gene: 6. CDR1 and CDR2 from the germline V gene are SGHRS and YFSETQ. CDR3 length: 16 residues. This chain's CDR3 is CASSLRRTGASYEQYF. The DNA of the CDR3 is TGCGCCAGCAGCTTGCGGCGGACAGGGGCGTCCTACGAGCAGTACTTC.

The rearrangement links TRBV28 to TRBJ1-5; possible D gene TRBD1, 6 bases. The germline V gene encodes CDR1 MDHEN and CDR2 SYDVKM. The ends were cut back, 3 bases at V and 4 bases at J, with 13 bases in the middle. The CDR3 is made up of 15 amino acids. DNA of the CDR3: TGTGCCAGCAGTTTGGTCGGGGGCGTTAATCAGCCCCAGCATTTT. Translated, it gives CASSLVGGVNQPQHF.

The chain uses TRBV29-1 and TRBJ2-5, with 9 bases lining up with TRBD2. The germline V gene has CDR1 SQVTM and CDR2 ANQGSEA. J lost 4 bases, V lost 6 bases, and 6 bases had no gene match. The CDR3 spans 13 residues. CDR3 DNA: TGCAGCGTAGGCATAGCGGGAGTAGAGACCCAGTACTTC. Translating gives CSVGIAGVETQYF.

This chain links TRBV29-1 with TRBJ1-1; the D gene is possibly TRBD1 (5 bases). This CDR3 spans 17 amino acids. V was pared by 4 bases and J by 6 bases, with 27 bases between. Germline values: CDR1 SQVTM, CDR2 ANQGSEA. CDR3 sequence reads: CSVAEVGLGGGRPEAFF. The CDR3 DNA follows: TGCAGCGTTGCCGAGGTGGGTCTCGGGGGAGGGCGGCCTGAAGCTTTCTTT.

This chain links TRBV10-2 with TRBJ2-7; D gene uncertain. V was shortened by 6 bases and J by 1 base, with 10 bases between the two germline ends. The germline V gene has CDR1 WSHSY and CDR2 SAAADI. This CDR3 region has 13 residues. The CDR3 bases are TGCGCCAGCAGCTTCAGGAAGTCCTACGAGCAGTACTTC. Its protein product is CASSFRKSYEQYF.

The chain uses TRBV19 and TRBJ2-1, with a tentative D call TRBD2 (6 bases). V was shortened by 6 bases and J by 0 bases, with 12 bases between the two germline ends. Germline V lookup: CDR1 LNHDA, CDR2 SQIVND (reference sequence). The CDR3 has 15 amino acids. In DNA, the CDR3 is TGTGCCAGTAGATTCGGGGGAAGCTCCTACAATGAGCAGTTCTTC. Translation gives CASRFGGSSYNEQFF.

This clone was detected once. The chain combines TRBV5-1 with TRBJ2-3; TRBD2 might be the D (5 bases). This CDR3 has 15 amino acids. Trimming cost V 6 bases and J 1 base, with 15 bases left between them. Germline V CDR1 and CDR2: SGHRS, YFSETQ. CDR3 DNA: TGCGCCAGCAATCAGGCTAGCTATGGCACAGATACGCAGTATTTT. This sequence encodes CASNQASYGTDTQYF.

The chain has TRBV6-5 and TRBJ2-3, with TRBD2 matching 10 bases. The V gene's germline CDR1 is MNHEY and CDR2 SVGAGI. This CDR3 has 16 residues. V trimming: 3 bases; J trimming: 8 bases; junction bases outside the gene matches: 11. CDR3 nucleotide sequence: TGTGCCAGCAGTTATTTTGGTGTAGCGGGAGGCTCTACGCAGTATTTT. Protein: CASSYFGVAGGSTQYF.

J is TRBJ2-2 and V is TRBV5-1; maybe TRBD2 (6 bases). The V gene's germline CDR1 is SGHRS and CDR2 YFSETQ. V lost 0 bases and J lost 0, with 9 bases in between. This CDR3 has 16 amino acids. CDR3 sequence: CASSLGLGSNTGELFF. In DNA form, the CDR3 reads TGCGCCAGCAGCTTGGGACTAGGGTCGAACACCGGGGAGCTGTTTTTT. Full variable domain (remainder filled in from reference TRBV5-1 and TRBJ2-2): KAGVTQTPRYLIKTRGQQVTLSCSPISGHRSVSWYQQTPGQGLQFLFEYFSETQRNKGNFPGRFSGRQFSNSRSEMNVSTLELGDSALYLCASSLGLGSNTGELFFGEGSRLTVL.

This clone is a singleton in its sample. This chain joins TRBV7-2 and TRBJ2-7; 10 nucleotides match TRBD2. The length of the CDR3 is 19 residues. With V trimmed by 2 bases and J by 4 bases, 17 bases remained unmatched. CDR1 and CDR2 from the germline V gene are SGHTA and FQGNSA. The CDR3 DNA reads TGTGCCAGCAGCTTAAAAGCGGGAGGGCCTAGAGTTTGGAGTTACGAGCAGTACTTC. Protein: CASSLKAGGPRVWSYEQYF.

This clone occurred once. The V gene is TRBV18, the J gene TRBJ2-3, with TRBD2 matching 9 bases. Unmatched junction bases numbered 10, after V lost 3 bases and J lost 3 bases. Germline V gene lookup returns CDR1 KGHSH and CDR2 LQKENI. The CDR3 is made up of 17 amino acids. The CDR3 protein is CASSPKATSGGTDTQYF. The CDR3 bases are TGTGCCAGCTCACCTAAAGCGACTAGCGGAGGAACAGATACGCAGTATTTT.

The genes are TRBV20-1 and TRBJ2-7, with 8 nucleotides matching TRBD1. Germline CDR1 reads DFQATT; CDR2 reads SNEGSKA (reference sequence). This CDR3 spans 10 amino acids. V gave up 4 bases and J gave up 12 bases; unmatched junction bases: 5. CDR3 bases: TGCAGTGCTACCCAGGGGGCAGGGTACTTC. Translating gives CSATQGAGYF.